Listed below are T cell receptor beta chains from one sample, sequenced in a study of T cell responses to AZD1222 COVID-19 vaccine. Clones were sequenced by immunoSEQ multiplex PCR, and TCRdb holds only the in-frame ones, with some missing. This sample has around 85,000 clones, with 75% to 90% found just once. The specimen was peripheral blood, collected 28 days after the second AZD1222 dose. The source of these receptors is an adult who received the AZD1222 COVID-19 vaccine. Both conserved end residues are part of each CDR3. The D gene is left open where the match is weak. Where a row states a size, it is once, few, many or the class of an expanded clone; other rows omit it.

cdr3_nt cdr3_aa clone_size j_call v_call d_call
TGTGCCAGTAGCGGATTCACCGGGACAGGGAGATTTATGAACACTGAAGCTTTCTTT CASSGFTGTGRFMNTEAFF . TRBJ1-1 TRBV19 TRBD1
TGTGCCAGCAGTCCCGGACAGGTACGGGGCGAGCAGTACTTC CASSPGQVRGEQYF . TRBJ2-7 TRBV28 TRBD1
TGTGCCAGTAGTACGGGGACAGGGAGAGGCTCACCCCTCCACTTT CASSTGTGRGSPLHF . TRBJ1-6 TRBV19 TRBD1
TGTGCCAGCACCCCAGGAGGACAGGGGAGTTCCGTGCAGTACTTC CASTPGGQGSSVQYF once TRBJ2-7 TRBV28 TRBD1
TGTGCCAGCAGCGCGCTAGGAGGCGGGGGTTTAGATACGCAGTATTTT CASSALGGGGLDTQYF . TRBJ2-3 TRBV7-7 TRBD2
TGCGCCAGCAGCGCCGAAGGGCCCTACGAGCAGTACTTC CASSAEGPYEQYF once TRBJ2-7 TRBV5-1 .
TGCGCCAGCAGCCCTAGCGGGGGCTCCTACAATGAGCAGTTCTTC CASSPSGGSYNEQFF . TRBJ2-1 TRBV5-1 TRBD2
TGTGCCAGCAGCCAAGATAGTTCAGGAACCTACGAGCAGTACTTC CASSQDSSGTYEQYF . TRBJ2-7 TRBV14 .
TGTGCCAGCAGTGAAGATACGCGTGGCTACACCTTC CASSEDTRGYTF . TRBJ1-2 TRBV6-1 .
TGTGCCTGGAGGACGGCGGGGGGGCTAAATGAGTTCTTC CAWRTAGGLNEFF . TRBJ2-1 TRBV30 TRBD2
TGTGCCACCAGCAGAGTTGACAGAATAAATTCACCCCTCCACTTT CATSRVDRINSPLHF . TRBJ1-6 TRBV15 .
TGTGCCAGCAGACAGACAGGGGATACAGATACGCAGTATTTT CASRQTGDTDTQYF . TRBJ2-3 TRBV4-2 TRBD1
TGCAGCGTTGAAGACCCCGGGACAGGTGAAAAACTGTTTTTT CSVEDPGTGEKLFF . TRBJ1-4 TRBV29-1 TRBD1
TGTGCCAGCAGCTTAAACAGAAGGCCCGGGGGCACAGATACGCAGTATTTT CASSLNRRPGGTDTQYF few TRBJ2-3 TRBV11-2 .
TGTGCCAGCAGCTTAGGTCCGGCCTCCCAGCATTTT CASSLGPASQHF few TRBJ1-5 TRBV7-9 .